This T cell receptor beta chain derives from a study of blood T cell repertoires in COVID-19. The assay was immunoSEQ multiplex PCR, and TCRdb's table has in-frame clones only and misses some. Here the sample spans about 150,000 clones, around 84% being singletons. V was pared by 6 bases and J by 4 bases, with 5 bases of the junction left unmatched. There are 13 residues in the CDR3. Germline loops: CDR1 MNHEY, CDR2 SVGAGI. Across roughly 25 US areas, participants ranged in age from about 18 to 90 years. Either two negative PCRs, clearance, or symptom resolution qualified Cohort 3 donors as recovered.

This receptor was taken from a man aged 50 or older who had recovered from COVID-19. The chain links TRBV6-5 to TRBJ1-2, with 7 bases identical to TRBD1. The sample comprised PBMCs or T cells enriched from blood (not recorded which). CDR3 in DNA: TGTGCCAGCAGGACAGGGCGGATCTATGGCTACACCTTC. The encoded protein is CASRTGRIYGYTF.